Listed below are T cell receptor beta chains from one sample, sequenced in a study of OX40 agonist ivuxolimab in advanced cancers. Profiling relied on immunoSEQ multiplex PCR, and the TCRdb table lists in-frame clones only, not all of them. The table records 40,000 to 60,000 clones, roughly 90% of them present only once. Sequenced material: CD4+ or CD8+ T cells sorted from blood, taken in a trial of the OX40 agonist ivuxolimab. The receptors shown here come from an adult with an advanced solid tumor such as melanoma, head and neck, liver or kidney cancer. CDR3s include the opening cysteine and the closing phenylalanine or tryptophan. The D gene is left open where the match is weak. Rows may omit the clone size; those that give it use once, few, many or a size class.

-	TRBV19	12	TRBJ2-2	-	CASDQGTGELFF	TGTGCCAGCGACCAGGGGACCGGGGAGCTGTTTTTT
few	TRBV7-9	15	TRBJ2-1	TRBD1	CASSSRDRGRGEQFF	TGTGCCAGCAGCTCAAGGGACAGGGGGCGCGGGGAGCAGTTCTTC
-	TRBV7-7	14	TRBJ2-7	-	CASSLDGNSYEQYF	TGTGCTAGCAGCTTAGACGGTAACTCCTACGAGCAGTACTTC
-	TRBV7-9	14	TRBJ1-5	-	CASSRDRGDQPQHF	TGTGCCAGCAGCCGGGACCGGGGAGATCAGCCCCAGCATTTT
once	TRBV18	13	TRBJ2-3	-	CASSPPVTDTQYF	TGTGCCAGCTCACCACCGGTCACAGATACGCAGTATTTT
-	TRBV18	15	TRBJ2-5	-	CASSPPEQSQETQYF	TGTGCCAGCTCACCACCGGAGCAAAGTCAAGAGACCCAGTACTTC
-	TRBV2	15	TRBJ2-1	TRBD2	CASSGWLAGEGEQFF	TGTGCCAGCAGTGGTTGGTTAGCGGGAGAGGGTGAGCAGTTCTTC
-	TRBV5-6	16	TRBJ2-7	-	CASSLAGGYSPYEQYF	TGTGCCAGCAGCTTGGCCGGAGGATACTCTCCCTACGAGCAGTACTTC
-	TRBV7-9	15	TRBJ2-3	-	CASRYGPPPTDTQYF	TGTGCCAGCAGGTACGGGCCCCCTCCCACAGATACGCAGTATTTT
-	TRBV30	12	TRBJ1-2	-	CAWSVRPEITEF	TGTGCCTGGAGTGTACGTCCCGAAATAACCGAATTC
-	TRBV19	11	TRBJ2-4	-	CASSMENIQYF	TGTGCCAGTAGTATGGAAAACATTCAGTACTTC
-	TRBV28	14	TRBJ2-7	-	CASSFPDSSYEQYF	TGTGCCAGCAGTTTCCCGGACTCTTCCTACGAGCAGTACTTC
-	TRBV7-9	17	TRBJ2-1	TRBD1	CASSSVRWDRVRGEQFF	TGTGCCAGCAGCAGCGTTAGGTGGGACAGGGTTAGGGGCGAGCAGTTCTTC
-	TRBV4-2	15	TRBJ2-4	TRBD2	CASSQGTSGRNIQYF	TGTGCCAGCAGCCAAGGGACTAGCGGGCGAAACATTCAGTACTTC
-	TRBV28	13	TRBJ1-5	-	CASSFFQGQPQHF	TGTGCCAGCAGTTTCTTTCAGGGTCAGCCCCAGCATTTT
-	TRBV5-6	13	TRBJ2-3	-	CASSRRGTDTQYF	TGTGCCAGCAGTCGACGGGGCACAGATACGCAGTATTTT
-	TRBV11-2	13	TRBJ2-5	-	CASSFNSQETQYF	TGTGCCAGCAGCTTTAATAGCCAAGAGACCCAGTACTTC
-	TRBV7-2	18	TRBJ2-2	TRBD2	CASSPRTSGGGGTGELFF	TGTGCCAGCAGCCCCCGGACTAGCGGGGGTGGTGGCACCGGGGAGCTGTTTTTT
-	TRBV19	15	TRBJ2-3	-	CASKHNGGPADTQYF	TGTGCCAGTAAGCACAACGGGGGCCCAGCGGATACGCAGTATTTT
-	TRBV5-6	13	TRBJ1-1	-	CASSSTVNTEAFF	TGTGCCAGCAGCTCGACGGTGAACACTGAAGCTTTCTTT
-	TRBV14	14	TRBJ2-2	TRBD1	CASSQYRGAGELFF	TGTGCCAGCAGCCAGTACAGGGGGGCCGGGGAGCTGTTTTTT
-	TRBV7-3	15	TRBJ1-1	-	CASSFPAGVGTEAFF	TGTGCCAGCAGCTTCCCGGCAGGGGTGGGCACTGAAGCTTTCTTT
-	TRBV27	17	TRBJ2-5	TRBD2	CASMGFSTSGVQETQYF	TGTGCCAGCATGGGGTTTTCGACTAGCGGGGTTCAAGAGACCCAGTACTTC
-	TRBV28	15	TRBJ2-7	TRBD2	CASSVGGGRDYEQYF	TGTGCCAGCAGTGTCGGGGGCGGGAGGGATTACGAGCAGTACTTC
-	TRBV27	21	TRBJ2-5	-	CASSLRMLGGRRPASAETQYF	TGTGCCAGCAGTTTGCGTATGCTGGGGGGAAGACGGCCGGCTTCGGCGGAGACCCAGTACTTC
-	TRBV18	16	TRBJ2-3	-	CASSPGGQAVSDTQYF	TGTGCCAGCTCACCCGGAGGCCAGGCGGTATCAGATACGCAGTATTTT
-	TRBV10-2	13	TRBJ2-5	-	CASSESRSGTQYF	TGCGCCAGCAGTGAGTCGCGGTCGGGGACCCAGTACTTC
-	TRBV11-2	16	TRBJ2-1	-	CASSLPTYAPYNEQFF	TGTGCCAGCAGCCTGCCAACTTATGCCCCGTACAATGAGCAGTTCTTC
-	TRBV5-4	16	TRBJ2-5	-	CASSRPVLGGQETQYF	TGTGCCAGCAGCAGGCCCGTACTAGGTGGCCAAGAGACCCAGTACTTC
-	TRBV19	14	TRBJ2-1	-	CASTEHPSYNEQFF	TGTGCCAGTACGGAGCACCCGTCCTACAATGAGCAGTTCTTC
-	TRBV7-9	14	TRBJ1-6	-	CASSFFQGESPLHF	TGTGCCAGCAGCTTTTTTCAAGGGGAATCACCCCTCCACTTT
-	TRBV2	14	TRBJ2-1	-	CASNAGLSYNEQFF	TGTGCCAGTAACGCGGGACTCAGCTACAATGAGCAGTTCTTC
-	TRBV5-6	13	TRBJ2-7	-	CASSLDLFYEQYF	TGTGCCAGCAGCTTGGATCTCTTCTACGAGCAGTACTTC
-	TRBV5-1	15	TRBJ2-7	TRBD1	CASTWGGQGAYEQYF	TGCGCCAGCACCTGGGGGGGACAGGGGGCCTACGAGCAGTACTTC
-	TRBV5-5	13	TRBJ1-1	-	CASSGGGYTEAFF	TGTGCCAGCAGCGGAGGGGGGTACACTGAAGCTTTCTTT
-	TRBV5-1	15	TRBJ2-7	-	CASSLGSGYSYEQYF	TGCGCCAGCAGCTTGGGGTCGGGGTACTCCTACGAGCAGTACTTC
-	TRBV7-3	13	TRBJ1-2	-	CASSYGLLYGYTF	TGTGCCAGCAGCTACGGCCTCCTATATGGCTACACCTTC
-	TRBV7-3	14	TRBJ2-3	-	CASSLSVTTDTQYF	TGTGCCAGCAGCTTAAGCGTCACCACAGATACGCAGTATTTT
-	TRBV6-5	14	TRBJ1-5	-	CASSYSEGDQPQHF	TGTGCCAGCAGTTATTCCGAAGGGGATCAGCCCCAGCATTTT